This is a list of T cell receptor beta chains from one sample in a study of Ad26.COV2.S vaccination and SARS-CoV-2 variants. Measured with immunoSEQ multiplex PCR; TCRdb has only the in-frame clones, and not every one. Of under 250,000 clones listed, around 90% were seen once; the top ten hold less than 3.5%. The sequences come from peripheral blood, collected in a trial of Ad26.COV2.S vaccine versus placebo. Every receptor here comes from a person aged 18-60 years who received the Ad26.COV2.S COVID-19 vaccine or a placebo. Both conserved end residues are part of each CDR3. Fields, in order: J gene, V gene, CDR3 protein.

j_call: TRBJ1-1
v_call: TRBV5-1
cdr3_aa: CASSSRGVMNTEAFF

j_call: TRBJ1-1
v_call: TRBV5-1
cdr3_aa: CASSTGDIGGEAFF

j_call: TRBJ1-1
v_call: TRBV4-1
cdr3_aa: CASSQGYRVRTENTEAFF

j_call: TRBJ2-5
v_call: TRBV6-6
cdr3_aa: CASSLAGGRETQYF

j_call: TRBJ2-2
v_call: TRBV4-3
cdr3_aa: CASSQGTARNTGELFF

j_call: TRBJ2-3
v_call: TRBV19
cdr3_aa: CASRKGSGPGGTDTQYF

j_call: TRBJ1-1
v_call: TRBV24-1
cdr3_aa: CPGGEGTEAFF

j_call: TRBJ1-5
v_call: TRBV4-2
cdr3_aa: CASSQEMRVYQPQHF

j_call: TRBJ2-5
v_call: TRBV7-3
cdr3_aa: CASSLTTSGGETQYF

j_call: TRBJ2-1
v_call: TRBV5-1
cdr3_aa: CASSHSGTGGNEQFF

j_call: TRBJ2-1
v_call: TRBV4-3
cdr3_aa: CASSQAVVVGNEQFF

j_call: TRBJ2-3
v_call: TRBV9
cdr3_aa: CASSVAGTLTDTQYF

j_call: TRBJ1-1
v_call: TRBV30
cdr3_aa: CAWSVTGRNTEAFF

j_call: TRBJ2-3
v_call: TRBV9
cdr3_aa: CASSVGPRFTDTQYF

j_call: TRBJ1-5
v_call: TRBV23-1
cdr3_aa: CASSQSKRGVISNQPQHF

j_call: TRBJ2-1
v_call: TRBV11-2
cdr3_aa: CASSQRRGGNEQFF

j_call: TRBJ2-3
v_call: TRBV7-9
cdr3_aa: CASSPDGRSSDTQYF

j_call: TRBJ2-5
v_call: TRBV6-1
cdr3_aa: CASSEPGINQETQYF

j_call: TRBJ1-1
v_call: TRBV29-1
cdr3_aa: CSVGVNTEAFF

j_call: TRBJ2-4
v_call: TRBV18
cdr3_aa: CASSATGVQYF

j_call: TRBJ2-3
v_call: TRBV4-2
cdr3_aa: CASSQDLPSGAEDTQYF

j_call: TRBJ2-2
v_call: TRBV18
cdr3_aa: CASSPLAANTGELFF

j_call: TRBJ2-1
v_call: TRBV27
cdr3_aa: CASSLPGNEQFF

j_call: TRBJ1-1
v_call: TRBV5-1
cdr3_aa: CASSLTGVAEAFF

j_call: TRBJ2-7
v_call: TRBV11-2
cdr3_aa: CASSLGVRMGYEQYF

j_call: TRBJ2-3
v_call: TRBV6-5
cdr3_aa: CASSYGTSARDTQYF

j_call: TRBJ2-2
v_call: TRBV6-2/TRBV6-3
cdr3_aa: CASSMQGAAGELFF

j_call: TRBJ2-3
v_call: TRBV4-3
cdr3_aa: CASSQGSRARGGTDTQYF

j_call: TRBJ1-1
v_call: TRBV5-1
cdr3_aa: CASSPGTDDIEAFF

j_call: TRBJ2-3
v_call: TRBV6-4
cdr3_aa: CASSDSWTLSTDTQYF

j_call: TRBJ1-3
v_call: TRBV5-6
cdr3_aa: CASSSYRGRGNTIYF

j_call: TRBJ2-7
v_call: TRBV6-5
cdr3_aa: CASTSYSYEQYF

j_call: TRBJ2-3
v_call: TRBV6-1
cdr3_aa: CASSEAPDTQYF

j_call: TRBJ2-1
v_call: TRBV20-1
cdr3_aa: CSALSNEQFF

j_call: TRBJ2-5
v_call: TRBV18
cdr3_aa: CASSPGLGRRETQYF

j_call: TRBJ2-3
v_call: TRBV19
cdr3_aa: CASSRDRKRFISDTQYF

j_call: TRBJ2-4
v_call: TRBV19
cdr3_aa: CASSLQQGSIQYF

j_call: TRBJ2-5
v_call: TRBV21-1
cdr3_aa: CASSNLRDRGQETQYF

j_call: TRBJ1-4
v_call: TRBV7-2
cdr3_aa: CASSPEGQGAGGTNEKLFF

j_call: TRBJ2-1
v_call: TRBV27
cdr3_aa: CASSLASGNYEQFF

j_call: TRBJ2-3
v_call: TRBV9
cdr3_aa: CASSPYPSGVSTDTQYF

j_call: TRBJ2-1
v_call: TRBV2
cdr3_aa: CASRARSYNEQFF

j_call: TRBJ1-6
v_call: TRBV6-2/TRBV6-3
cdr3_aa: CASSLMDRGNSPLHF

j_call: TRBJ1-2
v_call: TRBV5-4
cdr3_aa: CASSLQGSNYGYTF

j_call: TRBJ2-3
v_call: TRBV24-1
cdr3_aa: CATGRAGGPEDTQYF

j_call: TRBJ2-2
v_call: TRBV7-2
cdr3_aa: CASSLRGRGSTGELFF

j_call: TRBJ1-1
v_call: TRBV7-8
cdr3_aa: CASSPRTGVNTEAFF

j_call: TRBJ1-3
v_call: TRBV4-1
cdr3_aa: CASSQVSASGNTIYF

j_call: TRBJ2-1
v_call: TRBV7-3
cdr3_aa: CASSLLAGDFYNEQFF

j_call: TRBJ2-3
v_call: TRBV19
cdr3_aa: CASSRLAGVADTQYF

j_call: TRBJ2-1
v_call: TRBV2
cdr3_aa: CASSGGAGLYNEQFF